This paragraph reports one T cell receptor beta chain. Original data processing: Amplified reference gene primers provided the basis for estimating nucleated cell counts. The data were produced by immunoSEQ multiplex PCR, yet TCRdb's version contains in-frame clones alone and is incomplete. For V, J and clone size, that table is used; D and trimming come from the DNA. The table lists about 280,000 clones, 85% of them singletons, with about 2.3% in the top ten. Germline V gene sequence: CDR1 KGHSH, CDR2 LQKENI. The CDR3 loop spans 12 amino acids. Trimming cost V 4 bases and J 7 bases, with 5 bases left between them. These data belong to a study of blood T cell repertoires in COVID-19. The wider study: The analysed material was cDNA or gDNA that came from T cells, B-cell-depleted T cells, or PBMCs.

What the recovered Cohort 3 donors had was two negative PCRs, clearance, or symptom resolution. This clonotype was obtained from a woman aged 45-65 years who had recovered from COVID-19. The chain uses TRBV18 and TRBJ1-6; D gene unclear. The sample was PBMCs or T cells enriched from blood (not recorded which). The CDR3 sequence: CASSLANSPLHF. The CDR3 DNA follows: TGTGCCAGCTCACTCGCGAATTCACCCCTCCACTTT.